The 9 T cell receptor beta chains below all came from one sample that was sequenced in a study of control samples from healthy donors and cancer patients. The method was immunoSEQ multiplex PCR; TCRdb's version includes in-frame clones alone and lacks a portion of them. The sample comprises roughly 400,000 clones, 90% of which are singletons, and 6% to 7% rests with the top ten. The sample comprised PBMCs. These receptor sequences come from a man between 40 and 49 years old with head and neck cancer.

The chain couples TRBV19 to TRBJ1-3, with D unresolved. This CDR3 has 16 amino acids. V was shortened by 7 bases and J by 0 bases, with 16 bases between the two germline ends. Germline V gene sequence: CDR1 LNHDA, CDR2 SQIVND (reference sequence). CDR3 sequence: CASNGHRGSSGNTIYF. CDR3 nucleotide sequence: TGTGCCAGTAACGGTCACAGAGGATCCTCTGGAAACACCATATATTTT.

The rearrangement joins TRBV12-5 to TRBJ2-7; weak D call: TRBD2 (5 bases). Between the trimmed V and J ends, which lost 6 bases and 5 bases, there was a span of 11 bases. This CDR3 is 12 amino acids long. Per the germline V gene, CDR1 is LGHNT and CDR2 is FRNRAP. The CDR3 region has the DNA TGTGCTAGTGGACAGTTCGGGAACGAGCAGTACTTC. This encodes CASGQFGNEQYF.

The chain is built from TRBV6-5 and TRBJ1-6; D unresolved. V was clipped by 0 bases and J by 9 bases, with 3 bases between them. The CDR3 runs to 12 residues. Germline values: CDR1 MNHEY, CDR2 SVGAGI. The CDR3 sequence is CASSYSRSPLHF. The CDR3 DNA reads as TGTGCCAGCAGTTACTCGCGTTCACCCCTCCACTTT.

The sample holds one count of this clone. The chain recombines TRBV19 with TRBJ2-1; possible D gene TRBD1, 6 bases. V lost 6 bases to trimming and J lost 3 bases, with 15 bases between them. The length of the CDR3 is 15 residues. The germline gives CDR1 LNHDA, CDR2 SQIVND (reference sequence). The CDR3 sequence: CASRGQPVNYNEQFF. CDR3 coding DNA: TGTGCCAGTAGGGGACAACCTGTAAACTACAATGAGCAGTTCTTC. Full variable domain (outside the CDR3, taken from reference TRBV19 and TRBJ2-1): DGGITQSPKYLFRKEGQNVTLSCEQNLNHDAMYWYRQDPGQGLRLIYYSQIVNDFQKGDIAEGYSVSREKKESFPLTVTSAQKNPTAFYLCASRGQPVNYNEQFFGPGTRLTVL.

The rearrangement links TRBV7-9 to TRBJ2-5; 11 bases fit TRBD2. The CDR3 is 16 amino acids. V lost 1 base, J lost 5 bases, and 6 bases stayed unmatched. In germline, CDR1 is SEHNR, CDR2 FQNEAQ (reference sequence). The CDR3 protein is CASSLGLAGGQETQYF. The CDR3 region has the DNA TGTGCCAGCAGCTTAGGCCTAGCGGGGGGCCAGGAGACCCAGTACTTC.

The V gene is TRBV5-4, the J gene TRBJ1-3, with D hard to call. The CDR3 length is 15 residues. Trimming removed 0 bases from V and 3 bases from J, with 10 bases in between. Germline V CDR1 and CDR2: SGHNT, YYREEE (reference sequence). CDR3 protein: CASSLGGILGNTIYF. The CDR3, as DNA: TGTGCCAGCAGCTTGGGGGGTATACTTGGAAACACCATATATTTT. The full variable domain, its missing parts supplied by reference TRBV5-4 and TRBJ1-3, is ETGVTQSPTHLIKTRGQQVTLRCSSQSGHNTVSWYQQALGQGPQFIFQYYREEENGRGNFPPRFSGLQFPNYSSELNVNALELDDSALYLCASSLGGILGNTIYFGEGSWLTVV.

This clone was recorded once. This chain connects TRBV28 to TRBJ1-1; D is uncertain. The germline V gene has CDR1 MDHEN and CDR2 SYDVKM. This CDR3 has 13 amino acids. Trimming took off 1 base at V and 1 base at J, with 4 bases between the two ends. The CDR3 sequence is CASSLSANTEAFF. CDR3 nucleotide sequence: TGTGCCAGCAGTTTATCTGCGAACACTGAAGCTTTCTTT.

The CDR3 spells CASSYQPNTEAFF. Here the CDR3 DNA reads TGTGCCAGCAGTTACCAGCCGAACACTGAAGCTTTCTTT. The J gene is TRBJ1-1, the V gene TRBV6-5; no reliable D call. V lost 2 bases, J lost 1 base, and 5 bases lay in between. CDR1 MNHEY and CDR2 SVGAGI come from the germline V gene. The CDR3 runs to 13 residues.

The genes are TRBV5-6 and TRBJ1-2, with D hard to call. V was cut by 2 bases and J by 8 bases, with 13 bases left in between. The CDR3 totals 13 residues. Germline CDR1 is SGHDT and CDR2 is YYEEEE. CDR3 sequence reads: CASSFAGSGGYTF. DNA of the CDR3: TGTGCCAGCAGCTTTGCGGGTTCTGGCGGCTACACCTTC. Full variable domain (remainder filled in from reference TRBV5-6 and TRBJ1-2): DAGVTQSPTHLIKTRGQQVTLRCSPKSGHDTVSWYQQALGQGPQFIFQYYEEEERQRGNFPDRFSGHQFPNYSSELNVNALLLGDSALYLCASSFAGSGGYTFGSGTRLTVV.